The source of this T cell receptor (beta chain) is a study of CD8 T cells in Susac syndrome. Reverse transcription of roughly 0.45 to 1 ug RNA used random hexamers. Coverage of TCR beta CDR3 amplification by immunoSEQ multiplex PCR extended to 54 Vbeta and 13 Jbeta. TCRdb processed the immunoSEQ multiplex PCR reads anew with MiXCR; each CDR3 protein has one entry. The table shows approximately 170,000 distinct CDR3 sequences, with approximately 94% occurring only once. Sequencing targeted TCR beta in T cells from blood (CD8+ and CD4+). The multiple sclerosis controls, all treatment-naive patients, had relapsing-remitting disease that was stable or active. Negative isolation was used for CD8+ and CD4+ T cells, and FACS enrichment was applied to TEMRA cells. CDR3 size: 13 residues. The V and J ends lost 10 bases and 5 bases, in that order; junction bases with no gene match: 9. Germline lookup yields CDR1 SGHDT and CDR2 YYEEEE.

The genes are TRBV5-6 and TRBJ1-2; 9 nucleotides align to TRBD1. This TCR derives from a human donor with multiple sclerosis. The sequencing sample was made of CD4+ T cells from PBMCs. Here the CDR3 reads CAGGEQGAYGYTF. CDR3 DNA: TGTGCCGGGGGGGAACAGGGGGCGTATGGCTACACCTTC. Together with reference TRBV5-6 and TRBJ1-2, the CDR3 gives the full variable domain: DAGVTQSPTHLIKTRGQQVTLRCSPKSGHDTVSWYQQALGQGPQFIFQYYEEEERQRGNFPDRFSGHQFPNYSSELNVNALLLGDSALYLCAGGEQGAYGYTFGSGTRLTVV.